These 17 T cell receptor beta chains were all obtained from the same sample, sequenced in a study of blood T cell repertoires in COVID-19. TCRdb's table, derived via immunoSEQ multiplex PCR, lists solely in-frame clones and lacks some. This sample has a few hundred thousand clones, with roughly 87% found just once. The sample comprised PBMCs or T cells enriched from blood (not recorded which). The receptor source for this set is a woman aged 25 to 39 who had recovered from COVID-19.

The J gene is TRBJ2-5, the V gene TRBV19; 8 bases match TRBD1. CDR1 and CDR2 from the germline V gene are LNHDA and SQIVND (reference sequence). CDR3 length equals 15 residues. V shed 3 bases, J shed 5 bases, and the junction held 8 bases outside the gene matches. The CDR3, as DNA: TGTGCCAGTAGTATCGAGGCAGGGGGCTATGAGACCCAGTACTTC. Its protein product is CASSIEAGGYETQYF.

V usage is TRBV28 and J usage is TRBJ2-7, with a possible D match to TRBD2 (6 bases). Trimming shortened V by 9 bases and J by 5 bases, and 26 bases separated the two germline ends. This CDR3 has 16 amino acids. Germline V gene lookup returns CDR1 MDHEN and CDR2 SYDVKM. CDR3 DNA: TGTGCCAGTTCACCCTTAATAACGGGAGTTTACCACGAGCAGTACTTC. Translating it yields CASSPLITGVYHEQYF. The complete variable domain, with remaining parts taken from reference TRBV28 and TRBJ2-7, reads DVKVTQSSRYLVKRTGEKVFLECVQDMDHENMFWYRQDPGLGLRLIYFSYDVKMKEKGDIPEGYSVSREKKERFSLILESASTNQTSMYLCASSPLITGVYHEQYFGPGTRLTVT.

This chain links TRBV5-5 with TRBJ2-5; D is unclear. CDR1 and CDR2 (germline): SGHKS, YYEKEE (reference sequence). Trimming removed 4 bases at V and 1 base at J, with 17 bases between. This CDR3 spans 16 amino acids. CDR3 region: CASSPPPGQLQETQYF. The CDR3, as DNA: TGTGCCAGCAGCCCCCCCCCTGGGCAGCTCCAAGAGACCCAGTACTTC. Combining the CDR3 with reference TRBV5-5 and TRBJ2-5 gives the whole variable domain DAGVTQSPTHLIKTRGQQVTLRCSPISGHKSVSWYQQVLGQGPQFIFQYYEKEERGRGNFPDRFSARQFPNYSSELNVNALLLGDSALYLCASSPPPGQLQETQYFGPGTRLLVL.

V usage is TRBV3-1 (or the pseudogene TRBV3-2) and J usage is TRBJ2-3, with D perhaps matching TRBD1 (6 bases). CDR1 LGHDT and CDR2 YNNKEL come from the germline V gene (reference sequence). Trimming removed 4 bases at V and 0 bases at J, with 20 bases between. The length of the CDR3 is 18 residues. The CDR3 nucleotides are TGTGCCAGCAGCCGAACCCTGGGACAAAGTACCAGCACAGATACGCAGTATTTT. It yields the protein CASSRTLGQSTSTDTQYF.

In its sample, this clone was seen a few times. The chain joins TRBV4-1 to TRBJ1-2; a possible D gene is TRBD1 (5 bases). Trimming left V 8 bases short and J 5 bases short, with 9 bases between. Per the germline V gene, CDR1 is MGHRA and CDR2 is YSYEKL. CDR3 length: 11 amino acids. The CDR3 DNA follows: TGCGCCAGCTCGGGGGGGTATGGCTACACCTTC. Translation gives CASSGGYGYTF.

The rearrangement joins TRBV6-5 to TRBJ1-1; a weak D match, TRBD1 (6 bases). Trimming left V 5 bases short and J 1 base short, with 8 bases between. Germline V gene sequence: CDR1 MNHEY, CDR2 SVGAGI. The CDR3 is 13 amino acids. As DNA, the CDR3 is TGTGCCAGCAGTATACAGGGGAACACTGAAGCTTTCTTT. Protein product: CASSIQGNTEAFF.

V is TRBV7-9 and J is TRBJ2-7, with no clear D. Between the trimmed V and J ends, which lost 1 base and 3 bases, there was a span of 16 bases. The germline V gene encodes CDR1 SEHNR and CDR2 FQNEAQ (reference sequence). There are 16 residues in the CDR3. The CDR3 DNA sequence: TGTGCCAGCAGCTTAGGGTTTTTTGCAGGCATCTACGAGCAGTACTTC. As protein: CASSLGFFAGIYEQYF.

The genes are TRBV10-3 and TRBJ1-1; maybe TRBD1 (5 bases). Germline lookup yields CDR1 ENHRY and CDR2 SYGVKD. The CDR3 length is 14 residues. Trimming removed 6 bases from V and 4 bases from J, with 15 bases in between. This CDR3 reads CAISWGGETTEAFF. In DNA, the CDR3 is TGTGCCATCAGCTGGGGAGGGGAGACCACTGAAGCTTTCTTT.

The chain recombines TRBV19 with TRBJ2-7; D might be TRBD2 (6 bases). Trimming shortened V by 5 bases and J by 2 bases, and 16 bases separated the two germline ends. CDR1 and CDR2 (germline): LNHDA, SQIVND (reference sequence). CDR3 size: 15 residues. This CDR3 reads CASSVSGGKTYEQYF. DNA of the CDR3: TGTGCCAGTAGTGTCTCCGGGGGTAAAACCTACGAGCAGTACTTC.

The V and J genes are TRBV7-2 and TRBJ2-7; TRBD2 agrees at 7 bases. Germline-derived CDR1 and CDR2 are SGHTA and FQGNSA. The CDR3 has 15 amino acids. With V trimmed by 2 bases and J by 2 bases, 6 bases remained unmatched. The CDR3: CASSLKTSATYEQYF. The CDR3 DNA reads TGTGCCAGCAGCTTAAAAACTAGCGCTACCTACGAGCAGTACTTC.

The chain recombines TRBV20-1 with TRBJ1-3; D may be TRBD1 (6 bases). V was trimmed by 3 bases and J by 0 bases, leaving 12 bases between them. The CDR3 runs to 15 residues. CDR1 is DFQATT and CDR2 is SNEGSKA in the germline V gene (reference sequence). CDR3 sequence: CSASRDTSSGNTIYF. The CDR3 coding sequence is TGCAGTGCTAGTCGGGACACAAGCTCTGGAAACACCATATATTTT.

CDR3 sequence reads: CASSFFTGASNQPQHF. CDR3 sequence (DNA): TGTGCCAGCAGCTTCTTCACTGGGGCTAGCAATCAGCCCCAGCATTTT. This chain links TRBV5-8 with TRBJ1-5; D possibly corresponds to TRBD1 (5 bases). Between the trimmed V and J ends, which lost 2 bases and 0 bases, there was a span of 12 bases. Germline V lookup: CDR1 SGHTS, CDR2 YDEGEE. The CDR3 runs to 16 residues.

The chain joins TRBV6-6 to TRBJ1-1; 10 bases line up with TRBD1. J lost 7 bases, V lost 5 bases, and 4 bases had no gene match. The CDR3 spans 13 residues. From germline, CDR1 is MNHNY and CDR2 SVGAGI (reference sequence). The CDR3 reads CASSDWDRGEAFF. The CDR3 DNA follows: TGTGCCAGCAGTGACTGGGACAGGGGTGAAGCTTTCTTT.

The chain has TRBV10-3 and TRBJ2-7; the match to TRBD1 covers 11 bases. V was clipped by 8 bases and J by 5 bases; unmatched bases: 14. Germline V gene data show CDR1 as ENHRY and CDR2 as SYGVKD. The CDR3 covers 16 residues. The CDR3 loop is CAIHPEPDRGPNEQYF. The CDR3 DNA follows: TGTGCCATCCACCCCGAGCCGGACAGGGGGCCGAACGAGCAGTACTTC.

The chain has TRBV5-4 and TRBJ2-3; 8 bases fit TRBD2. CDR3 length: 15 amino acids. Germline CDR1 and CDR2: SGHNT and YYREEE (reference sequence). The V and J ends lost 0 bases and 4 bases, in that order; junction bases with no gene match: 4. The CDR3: CASSLGSGNPDTQYF. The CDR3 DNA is TGTGCCAGCAGCTTGGGTAGCGGGAATCCAGATACGCAGTATTTT.

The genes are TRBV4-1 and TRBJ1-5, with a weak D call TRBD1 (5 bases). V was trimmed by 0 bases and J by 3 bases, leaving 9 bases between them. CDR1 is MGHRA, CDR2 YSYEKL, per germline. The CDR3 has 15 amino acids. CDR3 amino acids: CASSQDGTLNQPQHF. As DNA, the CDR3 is TGCGCCAGCAGCCAAGACGGGACTCTCAATCAGCCCCAGCATTTT.

CDR3 region: CASSIGPGGTGELFF. CDR3 sequence (DNA): TGTGCCAGTAGTATAGGCCCAGGGGGGACCGGGGAGCTGTTTTTT. V is TRBV19 and J is TRBJ2-2; a possible D gene is TRBD1 (7 bases). The CDR3 covers 15 residues. Trimming pared 1 base from V and 5 bases from J, leaving 11 bases between. Per germline, CDR1 LNHDA and CDR2 SQIVND (reference sequence). Full variable domain (outside the CDR3, taken from reference TRBV19 and TRBJ2-2): DGGITQSPKYLFRKEGQNVTLSCEQNLNHDAMYWYRQDPGQGLRLIYYSQIVNDFQKGDIAEGYSVSREKKESFPLTVTSAQKNPTAFYLCASSIGPGGTGELFFGEGSRLTVL.